Listed below are T cell receptor beta chains from one sample, sequenced in a study of beta chain features in type 1 diabetes. TCRdb's copy holds only in-frame clones and misses some; the assay was immunoSEQ multiplex PCR. The repertoire has around 240,000 clones, 16% of them found once; the top ten carry 0.065% to 0.1%. Sequenced sample: naive CD4+ T cells from blood. These receptors were taken from a man aged 25-45 years with type 1 diabetes. Each CDR3 is given with its conserved first and last residue. The order of the fields is clone size, V gene, J gene, D gene, CDR3 DNA, CDR3 protein. D genes are given only for firm matches. Only some rows state a clone size, as once, few, many or a class for expanded clones.

>.|TRBV5-4|TRBJ2-1|TRBD2
TGTGCCAGCAGCCCCGCTAGCGGGAGGGCCTCGTACAATGAGCAGTTCTTC
CASSPASGRASYNEQFF
>.|TRBV29-1|TRBJ1-5|.
TGCAGCGTTGCGGGTGGAGGGAATCAGCCCCAGCATTTT
CSVAGGGNQPQHF
>few|TRBV29-1|TRBJ2-1|TRBD2
TGCAGCGTTGTTGCGGGAGGGAGTAGTTACAATGAGCAGTTCTTC
CSVVAGGSSYNEQFF
>few|TRBV7-9|TRBJ2-5|.
TGTGCCAGCAGCTCCCAAGGGGTCCAAGAGACCCAGTACTTC
CASSSQGVQETQYF
>.|TRBV11-1|TRBJ1-4|.
TGTGCCAGCAGCCAAGGAGGACGTAGTGCAACTAATGAAAAACTGTTTTTT
CASSQGGRSATNEKLFF
>.|TRBV9|TRBJ2-5|.
TGTGCCAGCAGCGTAGCTGGATTAGGGGAGACCCAGTACTTC
CASSVAGLGETQYF
>.|TRBV6-6|TRBJ1-1|.
TGTGCCAGCAGTTACCCCATGGGCCGATTGAACACTGAAGCTTTCTTT
CASSYPMGRLNTEAFF
>.|TRBV30|TRBJ1-1|.
TGTGCCTGGAGTGGACAGGTGAACACTGAAGCTTTCTTT
CAWSGQVNTEAFF
>few|TRBV6-6|TRBJ2-5|.
TGTGCCAGCAGTTACGGGGCGGAGGAGACCCAGTACTTC
CASSYGAEETQYF
>few|TRBV9|TRBJ2-1|.
TGTGCCAGCAGCCCCTACACTAGCTATGAGCAGTTCTTC
CASSPYTSYEQFF
>few|TRBV12-5|TRBJ2-1|.
TGTGCTAGTGGTTCGGGTAGGGTATTCGGTGGTGAGCAGTTCTTC
CASGSGRVFGGEQFF
>.|TRBV9|TRBJ2-3|TRBD2
TGTGCCAGCAGCGTAGGGCTAGCGGGAGCCCCGGATACGCAGTATTTT
CASSVGLAGAPDTQYF
>few|TRBV7-2|TRBJ1-2|TRBD1
TGTGCCAGCACCGCGGGACAGGGAGCTAACTATGGCTACACCTTC
CASTAGQGANYGYTF
>few|TRBV11-2|TRBJ2-1|.
TGTGCCAGTGGGGCAGACCTTATGGGTGAGCAGTTCTTC
CASGADLMGEQFF
>few|TRBV5-1|TRBJ1-5|.
TGCGCCAGCAGCTTGGATGGGAATCAGCCCCAGCATTTT
CASSLDGNQPQHF
>.|TRBV2|TRBJ2-1|.
TGTGCCAGCAGTGAGGGTGAGCAGTTCTTC
CASSEGEQFF
>.|TRBV5-1|TRBJ1-2|TRBD1
TGCGCCAGCAGCGATACGACAGGGACGGGCTATGGCTACACCTTC
CASSDTTGTGYGYTF
>few|TRBV30|TRBJ1-1|.
TGTGCCTGGAGTGTAAGACCACCGGGGGTTGAAGCTTTCTTT
CAWSVRPPGVEAFF
>.|TRBV7-2|TRBJ2-2|.
TGTGCCAGCAGCCCCCGAGGAACCGGGGAGCTGTTTTTT
CASSPRGTGELFF
>few|TRBV14|TRBJ2-4|TRBD2
TGTGCCAGCAGCCAAGACCTAGCGGGAGTCGGGGGCATTCAGTACTTC
CASSQDLAGVGGIQYF
>once|TRBV4-2|TRBJ2-7|.
TGTGCCAGCAGCCAGGCTACAAGCTCCTACGAGCAGTACTTC
CASSQATSSYEQYF
>.|TRBV10-3|TRBJ2-3|TRBD2
TGTGCCATCAGTGAGATTGGGATGCTAGCGGGAGGCGCAGATACGCAGTATTTT
CAISEIGMLAGGADTQYF
>.|TRBV11-2|TRBJ2-1|.
TGTGCCAGCGTAACGGGGCTAGCTAACCTTGAGCAGTTCTTC
CASVTGLANLEQFF
>.|TRBV19|TRBJ2-4|.
TGTGCCAGTAGTATCTTGAACCCAGGGGACATTCAGTACTTC
CASSILNPGDIQYF
>.|TRBV11-2|TRBJ2-1|.
TGTGCCAGCAGTAGTAGCTCCTACAATGAGCAGTTCTTC
CASSSSSYNEQFF
>few|TRBV9|TRBJ1-2|.
TGTGCCAGCAGTGCCGACTACAACTATGGCTACACCTTC
CASSADYNYGYTF
>.|TRBV30|TRBJ1-1|.
TGTGCCTGGAGTGCGCCAATAGGACAGAACACTGAAGCTTTCTTT
CAWSAPIGQNTEAFF
>.|TRBV1|TRBJ2-7|.
TGCACCAGCAGCCAAGGACTGACAGTCTTCTACGAGCAGTACTTC
CTSSQGLTVFYEQYF
>few|TRBV19|TRBJ2-7|TRBD2
TGTGCCAGTAGTAGCAAACTAGCGGGGAGCTCCTACGAGCAGTACTTC
CASSSKLAGSSYEQYF
>.|TRBV10-1|TRBJ2-5|.
TGCGCCACCAATAATGACCAAGAGACCCAGTACTTC
CATNNDQETQYF
>few|TRBV7-2|TRBJ2-2|.
TGTGCCAGCAGCTTAGTTGCAGGGTCAGCCGGGGAGCTGTTTTTT
CASSLVAGSAGELFF
>.|TRBV28|TRBJ2-7|.
TGTGCCAGCCACTATGGTGGCCGTAGCGAGCAGTACTTC
CASHYGGRSEQYF
>few|TRBV10-3|TRBJ2-7|.
TGTGCCATCAGTGCGGGCCCGTCCTACGAGCAGTACTTC
CAISAGPSYEQYF
>few|TRBV28|TRBJ2-3|TRBD1
TGTGCCAGCAGTAGACAGACAGGGTCGACAGATACGCAGTATTTT
CASSRQTGSTDTQYF
>few|TRBV5-1|TRBJ1-1|.
TGCGCCAGCAGATTTTCAGAGAACACTGAAGCTTTCTTT
CASRFSENTEAFF